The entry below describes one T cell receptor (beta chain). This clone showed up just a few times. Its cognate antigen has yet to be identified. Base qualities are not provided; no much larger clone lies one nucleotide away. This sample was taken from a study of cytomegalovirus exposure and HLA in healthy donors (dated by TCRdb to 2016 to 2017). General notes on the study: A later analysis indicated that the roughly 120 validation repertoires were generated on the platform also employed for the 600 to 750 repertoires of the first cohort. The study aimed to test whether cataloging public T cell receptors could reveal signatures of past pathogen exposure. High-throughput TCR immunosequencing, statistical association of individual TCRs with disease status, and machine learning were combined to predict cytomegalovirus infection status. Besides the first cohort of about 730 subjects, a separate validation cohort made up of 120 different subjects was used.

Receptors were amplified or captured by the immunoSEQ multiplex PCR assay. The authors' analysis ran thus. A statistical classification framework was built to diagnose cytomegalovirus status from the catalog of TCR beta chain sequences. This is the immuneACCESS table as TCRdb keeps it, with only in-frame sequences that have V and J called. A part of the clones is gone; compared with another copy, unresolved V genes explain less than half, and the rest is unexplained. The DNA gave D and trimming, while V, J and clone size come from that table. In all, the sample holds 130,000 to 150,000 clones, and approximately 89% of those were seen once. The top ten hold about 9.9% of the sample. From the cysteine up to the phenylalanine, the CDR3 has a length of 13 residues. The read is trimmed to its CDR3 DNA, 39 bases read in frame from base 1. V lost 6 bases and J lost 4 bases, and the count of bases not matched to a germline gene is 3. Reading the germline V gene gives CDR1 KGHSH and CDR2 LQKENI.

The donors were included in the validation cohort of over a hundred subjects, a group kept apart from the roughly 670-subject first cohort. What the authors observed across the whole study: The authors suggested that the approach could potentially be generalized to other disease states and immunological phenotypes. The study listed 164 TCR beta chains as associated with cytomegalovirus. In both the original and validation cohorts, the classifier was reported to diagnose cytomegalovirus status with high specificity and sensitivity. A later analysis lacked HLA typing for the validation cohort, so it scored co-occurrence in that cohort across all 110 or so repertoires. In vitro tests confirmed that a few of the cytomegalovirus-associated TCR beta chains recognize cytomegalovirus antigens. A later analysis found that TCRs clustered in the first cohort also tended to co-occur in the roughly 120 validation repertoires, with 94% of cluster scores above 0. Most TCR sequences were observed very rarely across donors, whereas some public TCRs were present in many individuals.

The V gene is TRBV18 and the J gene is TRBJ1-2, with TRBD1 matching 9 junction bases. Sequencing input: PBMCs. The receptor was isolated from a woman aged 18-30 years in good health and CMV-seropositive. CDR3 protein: CASSGQGLYGYTF. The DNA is TGTGCCAGCTCCGGACAGGGGCTCTATGGCTACACCTTC.